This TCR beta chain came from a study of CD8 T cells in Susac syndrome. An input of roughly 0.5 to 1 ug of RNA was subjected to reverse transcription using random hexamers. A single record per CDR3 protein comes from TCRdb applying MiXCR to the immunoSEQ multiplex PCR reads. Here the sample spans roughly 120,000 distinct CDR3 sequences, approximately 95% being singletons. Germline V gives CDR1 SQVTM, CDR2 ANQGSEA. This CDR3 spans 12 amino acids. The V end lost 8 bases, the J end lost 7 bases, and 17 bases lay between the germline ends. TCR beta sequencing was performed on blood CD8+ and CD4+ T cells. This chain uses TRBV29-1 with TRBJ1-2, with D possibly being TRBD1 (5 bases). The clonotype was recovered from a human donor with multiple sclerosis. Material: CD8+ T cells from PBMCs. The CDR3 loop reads CSHRSGDGGYTF. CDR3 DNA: TGCAGCCACAGGTCGGGGGACGGTGGCTACACCTTC.